This TCR beta chain was documented in a study of cytomegalovirus exposure and HLA in healthy donors (dated by TCRdb to 2016 to 2017). The study in broad terms: An earlier analysis of some 620 of the donors reported approximately 280 Gb of sequence data and 117 million unique TCR beta sequences obtained from roughly 180 million T cells. On average, roughly 200,000 unique TCR beta nucleotide sequences were sequenced per donor among 398 genotyped donors of the cohort, with approximately 18% of those sequences being non-productive. Of the roughly 390 genotyped donors, over 80% were placed in the genetic ancestry cluster associated with self-reported Caucasian donors. Donor age, sex, ethnicity and CMV serostatus were collected together with the repertoire data. The study aimed to test whether cataloging public T cell receptors could reveal signatures of past pathogen exposure. A later analysis re-examined previously published TCR beta repertoires from just over 650 donors and added high-resolution HLA genotyping to investigate patterns of TCR occurrence. All discovery cohort repertoires had been generated on a single sequencing platform. An early release that covered about 600 HLA-typed donors contained approximately 300 gigabases of sequencing data and around 80 million unique TCR sequences. An earlier analysis of several hundred of the donors used high-throughput TCR beta sequencing to judge whether each TCR beta V gene segment behaved as functional or pseudogenic. Class I and class II HLA loci were covered by the typing at four-digit resolution. Using immunosequencing, the study profiled T cell repertoires from roughly 650 subjects and related those repertoires to cytomegalovirus serostatus. The study combined high-throughput TCR immunosequencing, statistical association of individual TCRs with disease status, and machine learning to predict cytomegalovirus infection status. Because of strong linkage in the cohort, five DR-DQ haplotypes were treated as single units for association and clustering. In a later genetic analysis, genome-wide SNP genotypes for about 55% of the roughly 670 donors were used, and that subset was treated as a discovery cohort. The number of donors typed differed by locus, with roughly 620-630 for A, B, C, DRB1 and DQB1, over 500 for DQA1, some 570 for DPA1, and 400 to 490 for DPB1. In the later analysis, no new phenotypic data were used to find candidate immune exposures; instead, reliance was placed on TCR beta sequences and their occurrence across donors. Along with the approximately 700-subject first cohort, a separate validation cohort of more than 90 different subjects was used. What the work shows at the level of the full study, not this receptor alone: Sequencing depth was assumed to be roughly uniform across donors in the presence/absence analyses, though that assumption may not hold. Because the 87-base-pair reads could not distinguish some IMGT-functional V segments, including TRBV6-2 and TRBV6-3, those segments were excluded. A later analysis associated 16,951 TCR beta sequences with specific HLA alleles at a false discovery rate of 0.05. In a later genetic analysis, fewer N-insertions in productive TCRs were reported among donors in an Asian-associated ancestry cluster than the roughly 700-donor mean. According to a later analysis, TCR association rates differed among HLA loci, with DRB1 alleles showing the most associated TCRs and HLA-C alleles showing the fewest. In a later analysis, most CMV-associated TCR beta chains were found to appear HLA-restricted, with HLA associations seemingly driven largely by CMV exposure. The authors suggested that the approach could potentially be extended to other disease states and immunological phenotypes. Because counts were too low, some 16 rarely observed V segments, including chromosome 9 orphons, were excluded from the earlier analysis of 587 of the donors. A few of the identified cytomegalovirus-associated TCR beta chains were confirmed in vitro to be specific for cytomegalovirus antigens. A cluster of highly shared sequence variants was judged likely to represent a technical artifact of the sequencing pipeline. Assigning TCR associations to individual alleles was difficult when HLA alleles, especially DR and DQ, strongly co-occurred. The cohort was sequenced for TCR beta chains only, and without alpha or paired-chain data the features that could be detected were limited. Compared with equally common non-associated chains, HLA-associated TCR beta chains in a later analysis were more clonally expanded and had lower generation probabilities. A further reported finding was that TCR beta sequences accurately predicted the HLA-A and HLA-B alleles for most subjects in the first cohort. Because HLA typing was unavailable for some donors at each locus, only the typed subset was used in association tests. Correlated functional status among segregating V segments might be attributable to linkage disequilibrium, but an unknown experimental factor could not be ruled out. The study gave a list of about 160 TCR beta chains associated with cytomegalovirus. V-gene and J-gene trimming of TCR beta chains was associated with a missense DCLRE1C variant in a later genetic analysis, and the association was replicated in an independent cohort. Most TCR sequences were observed very rarely across donors, whereas some public TCRs were present in many individuals. Cytomegalovirus status was reported to be diagnosed by the classifier with high specificity and sensitivity in both the original and validation cohorts. A later analysis reported that several top co-occurrence clusters appeared linked to parvovirus B19, influenza, CMV and Epstein-Barr virus. The only immune exposure information available for the cohort was CMV serostatus. Broadly in line with IMGT annotations, most TCR beta V segments showed up in productive rearrangements about 87% or about 30% of the time in an earlier analysis of roughly 590 of the donors.

From the germline V gene, CDR1 is ENHRY and CDR2 is SYGVKD. Inclusive of the bounding cysteine and phenylalanine, the CDR3 is 15 residues long. Only the CDR3 DNA is retained, 45 bases long and in frame from the first base. The method was the immunoSEQ multiplex PCR assay. For the multiplex PCR, a mixture combining 60 forward primers for TCR Vbeta segments and 13 reverse primers for TCR Jbeta segments was used. A multiplex PCR assay on genomic DNA amplified the CDR3 region of rearranged TCR beta genes. On the Illumina HiSeq System, the amplified TCR beta libraries were sequenced as 87-base-pair reads. From the authors' description of their analysis: A later analysis tallied approximately 87 million unique TCR beta chains across the 666 repertoires, and approximately 11 million of those chains were shared by two or more donors. A nearest-neighbor algorithm error-corrected the raw reads and collapsed the reads into unique sequences, merging closely related sequences to remove PCR and sequencing errors. CDR3 sequences were aligned to IMGT reference sequences to assign V, D and J gene segments. For a sequence to be retained, at least a six-nucleotide match to both a V gene segment and a J gene segment was required. A rearrangement counted as productive if the CDR3 had no stop codons and remained in frame with V and J, and every other rearrangement counted as non-productive. Following IMGT convention, CDR3 was defined as the stretch from the second conserved V-encoded cysteine to the conserved J-encoded phenylalanine. The earlier analysis of about 590 of the donors excluded sequences that lacked an unambiguous match to a single V gene segment. In an earlier analysis of a few hundred of the donors, a V segment was called functional when productive rearrangements were above 56.7%, and segregating when the standard deviation between donors exceeded 5%. A statistical classification framework was built for diagnosing cytomegalovirus status from the catalog of TCR beta chain sequences. V and J gene assignment, in a later analysis, came from comparing TCR nucleotide sequences with IMGT/GENE-DB human TR gene sequences. A later analysis assigned CDR3 sequences and most-parsimonious VDJ recombination scenarios with the TCRdist pipeline. In a later analysis, each TCR beta chain was defined by its CDR3 amino acid sequence together with its V-gene family, and reads lacking a unique V-gene family were excluded. To address suspected cross-contamination and a sequencing artifact, a later analysis removed roughly 640 highly shared, low-generation-probability nucleotide sequences. In a later analysis, a clonal expansion index for each public chain was calculated from normalized within-repertoire ranks of inferred template counts. A later analysis computed generation probabilities with a VDJ recombination model fitted to out-of-frame rearrangements, and checked the results against IGoR. In a later analysis, TCR-TCR, TCR-HLA and TCR-CMV co-occurrence was scored with hypergeometric tests, and a repertoire-size bias correction was applied to TCR pairs. False discovery rates were estimated in a later analysis by permuting HLA or CMV assignments 20 times. In a later analysis, co-occurring TCRs were grouped using DBSCAN, and TCRdist sequence similarity was added for clustering within HLA-allele-positive subsets. For co-occurrence clustering, repertoires with fewer than 30,000 or more than 120,000 public chains were excluded, along with about five repertoires with anomalous nucleotide sharing. TCRdb obtained this table from immuneACCESS and retained in-frame rearrangements with V and J assigned. These tables miss some clones; where compared with another copy, unresolved V genes account for less than half of the shortfall, and the remainder is unexplained. V and J calls and clone size are copied from that table; D and trimming were computed from the DNA. The sample table shows 100,000 or so clones, and roughly 82% are seen once. The top ten clones comprise less than 1.5% of the sample.

In total, 630 or so healthy bone marrow donors made up the cohort. At the time of sampling, every cohort member was nominally healthy, though immune exposures that went unrecorded were likely present. The donor tested CMV seronegative and was one of the 352 seronegative cohort members. A peripheral blood sample was provided by each donor, and peripheral blood mononuclear cells were used for TCR beta sequencing. Genomic DNA was extracted from the blood cell samples with the Qiagen DNeasy Blood Extraction Kit. Comments on this clone: There is no known antigen for this receptor. A junction boundary mismatches the germline segment, possibly from a read error.

Sequenced: PBMCs. This clonotype was obtained from a woman between 18 and 30 years old in good health and CMV-seronegative. The chain links TRBV10-3 with TRBJ2-4, with 10 junctional bases fitting TRBD1. The DNA sequence is TGTGCCATCAGAGAGTCCGGGACAGGGGCGAGCATTCAGTACTTC. It is translated as CAIRESGTGASIQYF.